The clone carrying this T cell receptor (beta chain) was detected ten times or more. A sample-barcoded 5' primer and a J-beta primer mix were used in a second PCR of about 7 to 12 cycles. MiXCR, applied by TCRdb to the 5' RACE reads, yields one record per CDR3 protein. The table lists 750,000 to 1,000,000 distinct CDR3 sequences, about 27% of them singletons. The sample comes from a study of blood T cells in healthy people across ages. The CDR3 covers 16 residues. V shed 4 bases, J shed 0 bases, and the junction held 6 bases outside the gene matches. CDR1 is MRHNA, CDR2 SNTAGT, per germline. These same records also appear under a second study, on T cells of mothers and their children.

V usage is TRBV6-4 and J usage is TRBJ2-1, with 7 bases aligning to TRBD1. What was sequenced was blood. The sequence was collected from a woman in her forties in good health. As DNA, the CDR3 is TGTGCCAGCAGTGTACAGGGGCGAAGCTCCTACAATGAGCAGTTCTTC. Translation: CASSVQGRSSYNEQFF.